These 20 T cell receptor beta chains originate from one sample sequenced in a study of T cells in localized non-small cell lung cancer. Profiling relied on immunoSEQ multiplex PCR, and the TCRdb table lists in-frame clones only, not all of them. The sample includes about 13,000 clones, under 30% of them seen just once. The source material was lung tumor tissue, sampled before any cancer treatment. These receptors were taken from a female donor at least 60 years old with stage I lung adenocarcinoma.

The CDR3 DNA follows: TGTGCCAGTAGTATCAACGAGGATCAGCCCCAGCATTTT. Its protein is CASSINEDQPQHF. V and J are TRBV19 and TRBJ1-5; no clear D. The germline V gene encodes CDR1 LNHDA and CDR2 SQIVND (reference sequence). Deletions cut 3 bases from V and 5 bases from J, with 8 bases between. This CDR3 contains 13 residues.

This clone turned up a few times. The chain combines TRBV11-3 with TRBJ2-5, with TRBD2 matching 10 bases. The CDR3 is 19 amino acids. Germline trimming cut 2 bases from V and 1 base from J; bases unmatched to any gene: 13. CDR1 is SGHNT and CDR2 is YENEEA in the germline V gene. This chain's CDR3 is CASSLRRASGRLIQETQYF. CDR3 DNA: TGTGCCAGCAGCTTACGTAGGGCTAGCGGGAGACTTATCCAAGAGACCCAGTACTTC.

This chain uses TRBV30 with TRBJ2-2, with D possibly matching TRBD1 (5 bases). Germline loops: CDR1 GTSNPN, CDR2 SVGIG (reference sequence). CDR3 length: 14 amino acids. Trimming took 7 bases from V and 3 from J, leaving 15 bases between them. The CDR3 loop is CAFPVKGYTGELFF. The CDR3 coding sequence is TGTGCCTTCCCCGTAAAGGGGTACACCGGGGAGCTGTTTTTT.

The chain carries TRBV18 and TRBJ1-6; D remains unclear. Trimming removed 5 bases from V and 8 bases from J, with 19 bases in between. The CDR3 covers 16 residues. Germline V CDR1 and CDR2: KGHSH, LQKENI. CDR3 residues: CASSSTAWRMDSPLHF. The CDR3 DNA is TGTGCCAGCTCATCCACCGCGTGGAGGATGGATTCACCCCTCCACTTT. Full variable domain (rest looked up from reference TRBV18 and TRBJ1-6): NAGVMQNPRHLVRRRGQEARLRCSPMKGHSHVYWYRQLPEEGLKFMVYLQKENIIDESGMPKERFSAEFPKEGPSILRIQQVVRGDSAAYFCASSSTAWRMDSPLHFGNGTRLTVT.

Ten or more counts support this clone. V gene TRBV6-8 combines with J gene TRBJ1-1; D is unclear. The CDR3 spans 14 residues. V lost 0 bases and J lost 11, with 16 bases in between. Germline V gene lookup returns CDR1 MNHGY and CDR2 SAAAGT. This CDR3 reads CASSYSGFGPGAFF. As DNA, the CDR3 is TGTGCCAGCAGTTACTCCGGGTTCGGCCCCGGGGCTTTCTTT.

The chain has TRBV6-8 and TRBJ1-2; no firm D call. V was trimmed by 2 bases and J by 4 bases, leaving 11 bases between them. This CDR3 comprises 14 residues. From germline, CDR1 is MNHGY and CDR2 SAAAGT. The CDR3 DNA reads TGTGCCAGCAGTTACGTAACAGCGGCCTATGGCTACACCTTC. It translates to CASSYVTAAYGYTF.

This clone was detected ten times or more. This sequence joins TRBV9 and TRBJ2-2; maybe TRBD1 (5 bases). Trimming shortened V by 0 bases and J by 2 bases, and 14 bases separated the two germline ends. Germline-derived CDR1 and CDR2 are SGDLS and YYNGEE. This CDR3 has 17 amino acids. The CDR3: CASSVVRGRHNTGELFF. CDR3 sequence (DNA): TGTGCCAGCAGCGTAGTTAGGGGCCGCCATAACACCGGGGAGCTGTTTTTT.

This clone was picked up a small number of times. The chain employs TRBV23-1 and TRBJ2-7; D ambiguous. TRBV23-1 is marked as an open reading frame, function uncertain. There are 13 residues in the CDR3. V lost 6 bases and J 2 bases, leaving 11 bases between the germline ends. The CDR3 DNA follows: TGCGCCAGCAGCCGGAGAAGGGCCTACGAGCAGTACTTC. This sequence encodes CASSRRRAYEQYF.

The chain recombines TRBV19 with TRBJ1-3; perhaps TRBD1 as D (6 bases). The CDR3 consists of 14 residues. Germline-derived CDR1 and CDR2 are LNHDA and SQIVND (reference sequence). Trimming pared 3 bases from V and 2 bases from J, leaving 8 bases between. As DNA, the CDR3 is TGTGCCAGTAGTATTCGGGGGCCTGGAAACACCATATATTTT. It is translated as CASSIRGPGNTIYF.

This chain's CDR3 is CASSPGTVFGNTIYF. The DNA for the CDR3 is TGTGCCAGCTCACCCGGGACGGTTTTTGGAAACACCATATATTTT. V usage is TRBV18 and J usage is TRBJ1-3; perhaps TRBD1 as D (5 bases). Germline V lookup: CDR1 KGHSH, CDR2 LQKENI. The ends were cut back, 3 bases at V and 3 bases at J, with 12 bases in the middle. CDR3 length equals 15 residues. Based on the CDR3 plus reference TRBV18 and TRBJ1-3, the full variable domain is NAGVMQNPRHLVRRRGQEARLRCSPMKGHSHVYWYRQLPEEGLKFMVYLQKENIIDESGMPKERFSAEFPKEGPSILRIQQVVRGDSAAYFCASSPGTVFGNTIYFGEGSWLTVV.

This clone was observed once. CDR3 bases: TGCGCCAGCAGCTTTAGCGGCTCTAGCACAGATACGCAGTATTTT. Protein: CASSFSGSSTDTQYF. This chain links TRBV5-1 with TRBJ2-3; weak D call: TRBD2 (6 bases). V lost 2 bases and J 0 bases, leaving 10 bases between the germline ends. CDR1 and CDR2 from the germline V gene are SGHRS and YFSETQ. The CDR3 is 15 amino acids.

This clone has ten or more counts. The chain couples TRBV6-8 to TRBJ2-5; 7 nucleotides align to TRBD2. The CDR3 has 17 residues. The germline V gene encodes CDR1 MNHGY and CDR2 SAAAGT. Trimming at V came to 0 bases and at J to 5 bases, leaving 12 bases not matched to a gene. This CDR3 is CASSYSIIGGGDETQYF. DNA of the CDR3: TGTGCCAGCAGTTACTCGATAATCGGGGGAGGGGATGAGACCCAGTACTTC.

The V gene is TRBV19, the J gene TRBJ1-5; weak D call: TRBD1 (6 bases). Trimming removed 5 bases from V and 2 bases from J, with 10 bases in between. CDR3 length equals 14 residues. Germline values: CDR1 LNHDA, CDR2 SQIVND (reference sequence). CDR3 in amino acids: CASSFRQGNQPQHF. The CDR3 DNA reads TGTGCCAGTAGTTTCCGACAGGGCAATCAGCCCCAGCATTTT.

V usage is TRBV9 and J usage is TRBJ1-4; D unclear. Deletions cut 5 bases from V and 6 bases from J, with 8 bases between. Germline lookup yields CDR1 SGDLS and CDR2 YYNGEE. The CDR3 has 12 residues. The CDR3 sequence is CASSERDEKLFF. CDR3 nucleotide sequence: TGTGCCAGCAGTGAACGGGATGAAAAACTGTTTTTT.

The J gene is TRBJ2-7, the V gene TRBV5-1, with 9 bases lining up with TRBD1. This CDR3 is built from 15 residues. CDR1 and CDR2 from the germline V gene are SGHRS and YFSETQ. V dropped 2 bases and J dropped 5; count of bases not matched to a gene: 8. The CDR3 spells CASSLRGQGAHEQYF. CDR3 DNA: TGCGCCAGCAGCTTAAGGGGACAGGGAGCACACGAGCAGTACTTC.

The chain employs TRBV11-3 and TRBJ1-5, with a weak D call TRBD1 (6 bases). The V gene lost 5 bases and the J gene lost 2 bases, with 13 bases spanning the gap. This CDR3 has 15 residues. Germline CDR1 SGHNT, CDR2 YENEEA. The CDR3 DNA reads TGTGCCAGCAGCGACGGGGCAGGGGGCAATCAGCCCCAGCATTTT. Amino acids: CASSDGAGGNQPQHF. The full variable domain, its missing parts supplied by reference TRBV11-3 and TRBJ1-5, is EAGVVQSPRYKIIEKKQPVAFWCNPISGHNTLYWYLQNLGQGPELLIRYENEEAVDDSQLPKDRFSAERLKGVDSTLKIQPAELGDSAVYLCASSDGAGGNQPQHFGDGTRLSIL.

The chain combines TRBV25-1 with TRBJ1-1; D is perhaps TRBD1 (5 bases). Germline-derived CDR1 and CDR2 are MGHDK and SYGVNS. Trimming removed 10 bases at V and 1 base at J, with 16 bases between. The CDR3 loop spans 14 amino acids. This chain's CDR3 is CATQGVGRNTEAFF. In DNA, the CDR3 is TGTGCCACCCAAGGGGTAGGGAGGAACACTGAAGCTTTCTTT.

This clone was seen a few times. X shows a residue whose base was not read or is ambiguous. The chain uses TRBV29-1 and TRBJ1-3; weak D call: TRBD1 (5 bases). There are 16 residues in the CDR3. Between the trimmed V and J ends, which lost 0 bases and 1 base, there was a span of 13 bases. CDR1 and CDR2 (germline): SQVTM, ANQGSEA. In DNA, the CDR3 is TGCAGCGTTGAAGAGGGGGGAATAATYTCTGGAAACACCATATATTTT. The encoded protein is CSVEEGGIXSGNTIYF. The whole CDR3 region reads CSVEEGGIISGNTIYF. The whole variable domain, remainder taken from reference TRBV29-1 and TRBJ1-3, is SAVISQKPSRDICQRGTSLTIQCQVDSQVTMMFWYRQQPGQSLTLIATANQGSEATYESGFVIDKFPISRPNLTFSTLTVSNMSPEDSSIYLCSVEEGGIISGNTIYFGEGSWLTVV.

The chain recombines TRBV2 with TRBJ1-1, with 7 bases matching TRBD1. Germline CDR1 is SNHLY and CDR2 is FYNNEI. The V segment lost 1 base and the J segment 6 bases; nucleotides outside the gene matches: 14. CDR3 length: 17 residues. The CDR3 sequence is CASSEGFRGQLKAEAFF. The DNA for the CDR3 is TGTGCCAGCAGTGAAGGGTTTAGGGGACAGCTGAAAGCTGAAGCTTTCTTT.

This clone was observed many times. The chain is built from TRBV11-3 and TRBJ1-3; D gene uncertain. V was clipped by 2 bases and J by 0 bases, with 11 bases between them. The CDR3 length is 16 residues. Germline V gene sequence: CDR1 SGHNT, CDR2 YENEEA. The CDR3 here is CASSLRLAVSGNTIYF. CDR3 DNA sequence: TGTGCCAGCAGCTTAAGACTGGCTGTCTCTGGAAACACCATATATTTT.